The rows below give T cell receptor beta chains drawn from one sample of a study of cytomegalovirus exposure and HLA in healthy donors. Sequencing was performed with immunoSEQ multiplex PCR; in TCRdb, only in-frame clones are kept and a portion is missing. In the table there are about 100,000 clones, around 80% of which are singletons. Specimen: PBMCs. These receptors all stem from a male donor in good health and CMV-seropositive. Each CDR3 is given with its conserved first and last residue. A D gene is named only where the DNA matches it firmly. Size is omitted from some rows. Given values are once, few, many or a class for expanded clones.

J gene	V gene	clone size	D gene	CDR3 length	CDR3 protein	CDR3 DNA
TRBJ1-2	TRBV6-5	once	NA	11	CASISYYGYTF	TGTGCCAGCATATCCTACTATGGCTACACCTTC
TRBJ1-5	TRBV29-1	NA	TRBD1	13	CSAATGGGQPQHF	TGCAGCGCGGCAACAGGGGGCGGTCAGCCCCAGCATTTT
TRBJ2-5	TRBV5-1	NA	TRBD2	16	CASSLDQRGGGETQYF	TGCGCCAGCAGCTTGGATCAGCGGGGGGGCGGAGAGACCCAGTACTTC
TRBJ1-1	TRBV6-5	NA	NA	13	CASSYSADTEAFF	TGTGCCAGCAGTTACTCGGCCGACACTGAAGCTTTCTTT
TRBJ1-1	TRBV29-1	once	NA	14	CSVELQGKNTEAFF	TGCAGCGTTGAATTGCAGGGGAAGAACACTGAAGCTTTCTTT
TRBJ1-2	TRBV27	NA	TRBD1	15	CASSLTFTGGYGYTF	TGTGCCAGCAGTCTTACCTTTACAGGGGGCTATGGCTACACCTTC
TRBJ1-6	TRBV5-1	NA	NA	15	CASSSVGSRDSPLHF	TGCGCCAGCAGCTCCGTGGGGAGCCGGGATTCACCCCTCCACTTT
TRBJ1-1	TRBV6-1	NA	TRBD1	14	CASSADRGDTEAFF	TGTGCCAGCAGTGCCGACAGGGGTGACACTGAAGCTTTCTTT
TRBJ1-5	TRBV6-1	NA	NA	13	CASTDYSNQPQHF	TGTGCCAGCACAGATTATAGCAATCAGCCCCAGCATTTT
TRBJ1-1	TRBV29-1	NA	NA	12	CSVDTAYSEAFF	TGCAGCGTTGACACAGCCTACTCTGAAGCTTTCTTT
TRBJ2-5	TRBV9	NA	NA	14	CASSVASREETQYF	TGTGCCAGCAGCGTAGCTTCCAGGGAAGAGACCCAGTACTTC
TRBJ1-1	TRBV13	NA	NA	16	CASSLGGTRGRIEAFF	TGTGCCAGCAGCTTAGGGGGTACCAGGGGTCGTATTGAAGCTTTCTTT
TRBJ2-7	TRBV4-2	NA	NA	17	CASSQDLRAHRNYEQYF	TGTGCCAGCAGCCAAGATCTTCGCGCCCACCGCAACTACGAGCAGTACTTC
TRBJ2-2	TRBV4-2	few	TRBD2	16	CASSQQVAGVAGELFF	TGTGCCAGCAGCCAGCAAGTAGCGGGGGTTGCCGGGGAGCTGTTTTTT
TRBJ2-2	TRBV7-2	NA	NA	15	CASSPWRQNTGELFF	TGTGCCAGCAGCCCCTGGCGGCAGAACACCGGGGAGCTGTTTTTT
TRBJ2-5	TRBV9	NA	TRBD2	14	CASSAGGAEETQYF	TGTGCCAGCAGCGCCGGGGGGGCTGAAGAGACCCAGTACTTC
TRBJ2-5	TRBV10-3	NA	TRBD2	14	CAISDGTSSETQYF	TGTGCCATCAGTGATGGGACTAGCAGCGAGACCCAGTACTTC
TRBJ1-2	TRBV5-4	NA	NA	13	CASSLRRGDGYTF	TGTGCCAGCAGCTTACGCAGGGGCGATGGCTACACCTTC
TRBJ2-1	TRBV7-2	NA	NA	14	CASSLGYRYNEQFF	TGTGCCAGCAGCTTAGGTTACAGGTACAATGAGCAGTTCTTC
TRBJ2-1	TRBV5-6	NA	NA	13	CASSLGQLNEQFF	TGTGCCAGCAGCTTGGGACAGCTCAATGAGCAGTTCTTC
TRBJ1-2	TRBV9	NA	NA	11	CASSVRSGYTF	TGTGCCAGCAGCGTAAGGAGTGGCTACACCTTC
TRBJ2-7	TRBV15	NA	NA	14	CATSTRHPSYEQYF	TGTGCCACCAGTACGAGACACCCCTCCTACGAGCAGTACTTC
TRBJ2-2	TRBV27	NA	NA	14	CASRKQLNTGELFF	TGTGCCAGCAGGAAACAGTTGAACACCGGGGAGCTGTTTTTT
TRBJ2-2	TRBV5-5	NA	NA	15	CASSLGVSSTGELFF	TGTGCCAGCAGCCTTGGAGTTTCGTCCACCGGGGAGCTGTTTTTT
TRBJ2-7	TRBV29-1	NA	TRBD1	12	CGARDSHYEQYF	TGCGGAGCCCGGGACAGCCATTACGAGCAGTACTTC
TRBJ1-6	TRBV5-4	NA	NA	17	CASSLGGGGVGNSPLHF	TGTGCCAGCAGCCTGGGTGGAGGGGGGGTGGGTAATTCACCCCTCCACTTT
TRBJ2-3	TRBV30	NA	NA	15	CAWASDTSSTDTQYF	TGTGCCTGGGCATCGGACACTTCGAGCACAGATACGCAGTATTTT
TRBJ2-1	TRBV5-1	NA	TRBD2	16	CASSLRLAGGYNEQFF	TGCGCCAGCAGCTTGCGCCTAGCGGGGGGTTACAATGAGCAGTTCTTC
TRBJ2-1	TRBV7-2	few	NA	15	CASSLGGGRHNEQFF	TGTGCCAGCAGCTTAGGTGGGGGCCGGCACAATGAGCAGTTCTTC
TRBJ1-1	TRBV29-1	NA	NA	12	CSVEDQLFEAFF	TGCAGCGTTGAAGATCAACTGTTTGAAGCTTTCTTT
TRBJ2-5	TRBV30	NA	TRBD2	16	CAWSVFGTSGGKTQYF	TGTGCCTGGAGTGTATTCGGGACTAGCGGGGGTAAGACCCAGTACTTC
TRBJ1-6	TRBV4-2	NA	TRBD1	20	CASSNSPGQTSVSYNSPLHF	TGTGCCAGCAGCAACTCCCCGGGACAGACTTCCGTCTCCTATAATTCACCCCTCCACTTT
TRBJ1-6	TRBV5-4	NA	TRBD1	17	CASSLAPNRGIRGTLHF	TGTGCCAGCAGCTTGGCCCCAAATCGAGGAATCAGGGGGACCCTCCACTTT
TRBJ1-3	TRBV2	NA	NA	15	CASTRQRTSGNTIYF	TGTGCCAGCACCAGACAGAGAACCTCTGGAAACACCATATATTTT
TRBJ2-1	TRBV7-6	NA	TRBD1	16	CASSLTGEIAYNEQFF	TGTGCCAGCAGCTTGACAGGGGAAATAGCCTACAATGAGCAGTTCTTC
TRBJ1-2	TRBV4-1	NA	TRBD1	16	CASSHPGQGSFGGYTF	TGCGCCAGCAGCCATCCCGGACAGGGTTCCTTCGGCGGCTACACCTTC
TRBJ1-4	TRBV2	few	NA	17	CASSFLTDFATNEKLFF	TGTGCCAGCAGTTTCTTGACTGATTTTGCAACTAATGAAAAACTGTTTTTT
TRBJ2-5	TRBV19	many	TRBD1	15	CASSHIGQGWETQYF	TGTGCCAGTAGTCACATCGGACAGGGGTGGGAGACCCAGTACTTC
TRBJ1-4	TRBV29-1	NA	NA	13	CSVLTGTNEKLFF	TGCAGCGTCCTTACCGGGACTAATGAAAAACTGTTTTTT
TRBJ2-2	TRBV10-3	once	TRBD1	15	CAIRPGQGVTGELFF	TGTGCCATCAGACCGGGACAGGGGGTAACCGGGGAGCTGTTTTTT
TRBJ1-3	TRBV18	few	NA	15	CASSPPSVSGNTIYF	TGTGCCAGCTCACCACCGTCCGTCTCTGGAAACACCATATATTTT
TRBJ1-4	TRBV23-1	NA	NA	17	CASSQSRPGPYNEKLFF	TGCGCCAGCAGTCAATCGCGGCCAGGGCCGTATAATGAAAAACTGTTTTTT
TRBJ2-3	TRBV19	NA	TRBD2	14	CASSAGGTTDTQYF	TGTGCCAGTTCAGCGGGGGGCACCACAGATACGCAGTATTTT
TRBJ2-7	TRBV11-2	once	TRBD1	15	CASSQGTGTAYEQYF	TGTGCCAGCAGCCAAGGGACAGGGACAGCTTACGAGCAGTACTTC
TRBJ1-5	TRBV19	NA	NA	18	CASSIKGGGLYVGQPQHF	TGTGCCAGTAGTATAAAGGGGGGGGGACTTTACGTGGGTCAGCCCCAGCATTTT
TRBJ2-5	TRBV7-9	NA	NA	14	CASSFAQGQETQYF	TGTGCCAGCAGCTTCGCCCAGGGCCAAGAGACCCAGTACTTC
TRBJ1-1	TRBV19	NA	NA	14	CASSNPGVNTEAFF	TGTGCCAGTAGTAACCCAGGGGTCAACACTGAAGCTTTCTTT
TRBJ2-5	TRBV5-4	NA	NA	15	CASSYNPGQKETQYF	TGTGCCAGCAGCTACAACCCCGGACAGAAAGAGACCCAGTACTTC
TRBJ2-1	TRBV7-2	NA	TRBD2	15	CASSQQAGARNEQFF	TGTGCCAGCAGTCAGCAAGCGGGGGCCAGGAATGAGCAGTTCTTC
TRBJ2-5	TRBV5-1	few	TRBD1	16	CASSLNPTGGGETQYF	TGCGCCAGCAGCTTGAACCCGACAGGGGGAGGAGAGACCCAGTACTTC
TRBJ2-3	TRBV18	NA	TRBD2	16	CASSPLASGGTDTQYF	TGTGCCAGCTCACCTCTGGCTAGCGGGGGGACAGATACGCAGTATTTT
TRBJ1-5	TRBV7-8	once	TRBD1	15	CASSDRAEMNQPQHF	TGTGCCAGCAGCGACAGGGCCGAAATGAATCAGCCCCAGCATTTT
TRBJ1-4	TRBV11-3	NA	NA	15	CASSRGRRPNEKLFF	TGTGCCAGCAGCCGGGGGAGGAGGCCTAATGAAAAACTGTTTTTT
TRBJ2-3	TRBV5-4	once	TRBD2	16	CASSLGGAGIPDTQYF	TGTGCCAGCAGCTTGGGGGGAGCGGGGATACCAGATACGCAGTATTTT
TRBJ2-1	TRBV5-6	NA	TRBD1	17	CASSTLGSGQGADEQFF	TGTGCCAGCAGCACACTCGGCTCGGGACAGGGGGCCGATGAGCAGTTCTTC